Listed below are T cell receptor beta chains from one sample, sequenced in a study of blood T cell repertoires in COVID-19. Using immunoSEQ multiplex PCR, the repertoire was profiled, and TCRdb retains in-frame clones only, with some absent. The sample consists of about 240,000 clones, 75% to 90% of them appearing once. Material: peripheral blood. These receptors all come from a woman aged 55-69 years with active or convalescent COVID-19. CDR3s include the opening cysteine and the closing phenylalanine or tryptophan. The D gene is left open where the match is weak. Size tells how often a clone was seen (once, few, many) or the class of an expanded clone, and some rows leave it out.

clone size,J gene,V gene,D gene,CDR3 DNA,CDR3 protein
NA,TRBJ2-7,TRBV2,TRBD1,TGTGCCAGCAGAGAGCAGGGGGCCCCCTACGAGCAGTACTTC,CASREQGAPYEQYF
NA,TRBJ2-3,TRBV7-2,TRBD2,TGTGCCAGCAGCTATCGACTAGCGGGGGGTGGGGATACGCAGTATTTT,CASSYRLAGGGDTQYF
NA,TRBJ2-7,TRBV6-5,TRBD1,TGTGCCAGCAGTCCGGGACAGGGGGGATACGAGCAGTACTTC,CASSPGQGGYEQYF
NA,TRBJ2-2,TRBV27,NA,TGTGCCAGCAGTTTATCTCCGGAGTCCGGGGAGCTGTTTTTT,CASSLSPESGELFF
NA,TRBJ2-7,TRBV7-2,NA,TGTGCCAGCAGCCCTACAGGGCTGTACGAGCAGTACTTC,CASSPTGLYEQYF
NA,TRBJ2-6,TRBV6-5,NA,TGTGCCAGCAGGACCCAGGGATCTGGGGCCAACGTCCTGACTTTC,CASRTQGSGANVLTF
NA,TRBJ1-5,TRBV4-1,NA,TGCGCCAGCAGCCAAGTGGCGGGGGCGGGGGGCCAGCCCCAGCATTTT,CASSQVAGAGGQPQHF
NA,TRBJ2-1,TRBV5-5,NA,TGTGCCAGCAGCCAGTACCCCCGGGATGGGGTTGAGCAGTTCTTC,CASSQYPRDGVEQFF
NA,TRBJ2-3,TRBV6-5,NA,TGTGCCCTGCGACTGGTTAACACAGATACGCAGTATTTT,CALRLVNTDTQYF
NA,TRBJ2-4,TRBV2,NA,TGTGCCAGCAGTGAACTGAGGGCCAAAAACATTCAGTACTTC,CASSELRAKNIQYF
NA,TRBJ2-7,TRBV6-1,TRBD2,TGTGCCAGCAGTGACCGGACTAGGAACTACGAGCAGTACTTC,CASSDRTRNYEQYF
NA,TRBJ1-1,TRBV6-5,NA,TGTGCCAGCAGCTCGACACGCGTGAACACTGAAGCTTTCTTT,CASSSTRVNTEAFF
NA,TRBJ1-2,TRBV27,TRBD1,TGTGCCAGCAGTCCACTCTCCGGGACAGGGAGAGGCTACACCTTC,CASSPLSGTGRGYTF
NA,TRBJ2-2,TRBV18,NA,TGTGCCAGCTCCAACCGTGTGGGGGCACAGAACACCGGGGAGCTGTTTTTT,CASSNRVGAQNTGELFF
NA,TRBJ1-2,TRBV29-1,NA,TGCAGCGGTACAGGTCTGGCGGACTATGGCTACACCTTC,CSGTGLADYGYTF
NA,TRBJ2-7,TRBV24-1,TRBD2,TGTGCCACCAGTGATTCACTAGCGGGGGGGCAACAGTACTTC,CATSDSLAGGQQYF
NA,TRBJ1-2,TRBV7-8,NA,TGTGCCAGCAGCCTGTCGGGGGATGGCTACACCTTC,CASSLSGDGYTF
once,TRBJ2-7,TRBV10-2,NA,TGCGCCAGCAGTGAACTGGGGCTCTCCTACGAGCAGTACTTC,CASSELGLSYEQYF
NA,TRBJ2-7,TRBV7-9,NA,TGTGCCAGCAGCCGCGACTACGAGCAGTACTTC,CASSRDYEQYF
NA,TRBJ1-2,TRBV27,TRBD1,TGTGCCAGCAGTCCTAAAGGGACAGGGGGCTATGGCTACACCTTC,CASSPKGTGGYGYTF
few,TRBJ1-2,TRBV4-1,NA,TGCGCCAGCAGCCAAGATCTAGGAGGGGCCCTCTATGGCTACACCTTC,CASSQDLGGALYGYTF
NA,TRBJ2-7,TRBV4-1,TRBD1,TGCGCCAGCAGCCAAGGAAGACAGGGCTGGGAGCAGTACTTC,CASSQGRQGWEQYF
NA,TRBJ1-1,TRBV2,TRBD1,TGTGCCAGCAGAGGGACAGGGGTTCCTGAAGCTTTCTTT,CASRGTGVPEAFF
NA,TRBJ1-4,TRBV4-3,TRBD1,TGCGCCAGCAGCCGCTGGACAGGGGGAAATGAAAAACTGTTTTTT,CASSRWTGGNEKLFF
NA,TRBJ1-3,TRBV7-3,TRBD1,TGTGCCAGCAGCCCCCGACAGGGCCCCTCTGGAAACACCATATATTTT,CASSPRQGPSGNTIYF
NA,TRBJ2-3,TRBV6-2/TRBV6-3,TRBD2,TGTGCCAGCAGTTACGTGGGGAAGCGGGGGGGCTCAAGAGATACGCAGTATTTT,CASSYVGKRGGSRDTQYF
NA,TRBJ2-1,TRBV12-3/TRBV12-4,TRBD1,TGCTACAGGGGGCGGGATGAGCAGTTCTTC,CYRGRDEQFF
NA,TRBJ2-7,TRBV20-1,NA,TGCAGTGCTTCAACAGATTACGAGCAGTACTTC,CSASTDYEQYF
once,TRBJ1-2,TRBV7-9,NA,TGTGCCAGCAGCCCCAATCGGGGCTACACCTTC,CASSPNRGYTF
NA,TRBJ1-1,TRBV28,TRBD1,TGTGCCAGCAACAACAGGGGCCCAAGGAACACTGAAGCTTTCTTT,CASNNRGPRNTEAFF
NA,TRBJ1-6,TRBV9,TRBD1,TGTGCCAGCAGCGTCGGATGGACAGGCATTAATTCACCCCTCCACTTT,CASSVGWTGINSPLHF
NA,TRBJ1-5,TRBV29-1,NA,TGCAGCGCCCGGCAGGGGTCCAATCAGCCCCAGCATTTT,CSARQGSNQPQHF
NA,TRBJ2-7,TRBV6-1,TRBD1,TGTGCCAGCAGTGCGTTCGGGACAGCATCGACCTACGAGCAGTACTTC,CASSAFGTASTYEQYF
NA,TRBJ2-7,TRBV12-3/TRBV12-4,NA,TGTGCCAGCAGTTTGCGGATTCCCTACGAGCAGTACTTC,CASSLRIPYEQYF
once,TRBJ2-6,TRBV7-9,TRBD1,TGTGCCAGCAGCCAGCGGACAGGGGGCGAAACTGGGGCCAACGTCCTGACTTTC,CASSQRTGGETGANVLTF
NA,TRBJ2-2,TRBV11-2,TRBD1,TGTGCCAGCAGCTTAGGAGGGAGACAGGGGTGGATGAACACCGGGGAGCTGTTTTTT,CASSLGGRQGWMNTGELFF
NA,TRBJ2-3,TRBV6-2/TRBV6-3,TRBD2,TGTGCCAGCAGTTACTCCAAGCGGGGGTGGAAAACAGATACGCAGTATTTT,CASSYSKRGWKTDTQYF
NA,TRBJ1-1,TRBV30,NA,TGTGCCTTGCAAACGCCGGCGGGACTTTTCTCCGAAGCTTTCTTT,CALQTPAGLFSEAFF
NA,TRBJ1-2,TRBV13,NA,TGTGCCAGCAGCTTAGATATTACACGTGGGCGCGGCTACACCTTC,CASSLDITRGRGYTF
NA,TRBJ1-1,TRBV30,NA,TGTGCCTCTGGGGAGGGGATGAACACTGAAGCTTTCTTT,CASGEGMNTEAFF
NA,TRBJ2-5,TRBV18,TRBD1,TGTGCCAGCTCACCAAGGGGTACAGGGGGGCCACAAGAGACCCAGTACTTC,CASSPRGTGGPQETQYF
NA,TRBJ1-2,TRBV7-2,NA,TGTGCCAGCAGCCCGGGCAGGGACTATGGCTACACCTTC,CASSPGRDYGYTF
NA,TRBJ1-6,TRBV27,NA,TGTGCCAGCAGTCCCCGACAGAGGAAGTCACCCCTCCACTTT,CASSPRQRKSPLHF
few,TRBJ2-5,TRBV5-5,TRBD1,TGTGCCAGCAGACCAAATCGGGACAGCCACGGGGAGACCCAGTACTTC,CASRPNRDSHGETQYF
NA,TRBJ1-6,TRBV7-9,TRBD1,TGTGCCAGCAGCGCCGCAGGGGGCTATAATTCACCCCTCCACTTT,CASSAAGGYNSPLHF
NA,TRBJ2-3,TRBV19,TRBD2,TGTGCCAGTAGTCTGATGGGACTAGCGAATACAGATACGCAGTATTTT,CASSLMGLANTDTQYF
NA,TRBJ1-5,TRBV27,TRBD1,TGTGCCAGCAGACCGGACAGGGGGTTCAATCAGCCCCAGCATTTT,CASRPDRGFNQPQHF
NA,TRBJ2-7,TRBV7-2,TRBD2,TGTGCCAGCAGCTTAAGAGTAGCGGGGAGATACGAGCAGTACTTC,CASSLRVAGRYEQYF
NA,TRBJ2-7,TRBV9,NA,TGTGCCAGCAGCGTTAGGCAGGGTAACTACGAGCAGTACTTC,CASSVRQGNYEQYF
NA,TRBJ2-3,TRBV4-2,TRBD2,TGTGCCAGCAGCCAAGAGGGAGGACTAGCGGGGGGAATAGATACGCAGTATTTT,CASSQEGGLAGGIDTQYF
few,TRBJ1-6,TRBV5-6,NA,TGTGCCAGCAGCGTCAATCTCAACTCCCTACCCCTCCACTTT,CASSVNLNSLPLHF
once,TRBJ2-5,TRBV4-1,TRBD2,TGCGCCAGCAGCCACCTAGCGGGAGTTCAAGAGACCCAGTACTTC,CASSHLAGVQETQYF
NA,TRBJ2-1,TRBV5-1,NA,TGCGCCAGCAGCTTGAAGTGGCAGGGCGGGGACAATGAGCAGTTCTTC,CASSLKWQGGDNEQFF
once,TRBJ2-5,TRBV6-1,TRBD1,TGTGCCAGCAGTGAAGGGTGGGGACAGATCCAAGAGACCCAGTACTTC,CASSEGWGQIQETQYF
NA,TRBJ1-1,TRBV4-3,NA,TGCGCCAGCAGCCAAGATCATGTCGGTGTAGCTTTCTTT,CASSQDHVGVAFF
few,TRBJ1-3,TRBV3-1/TRBV3-2,TRBD1,TGTGCCAGCAGCCAAGAAGGGACAGTCAGGAACACCATATATTTT,CASSQEGTVRNTIYF
NA,TRBJ2-2,TRBV13,NA,TGTGCCAGCAGCTTAGCCAGGGAGGCCACCGGGGAGCTGTTTTTT,CASSLAREATGELFF
NA,TRBJ1-5,TRBV28,NA,TGTGCCAGCACCGACTCCCCCGCAGGGATCAATCAGCCCCAGCATTTT,CASTDSPAGINQPQHF